Following are 10 T cell receptor beta chains from one sample sequenced in a study of neurological immune-mediated disorders (dated 2019 in TCRdb). The library was produced with 5' RACE. The reads were generated on an Illumina HiSeq 2500. TCRdb cleaned the public reads at Q25 with fastp, built clones with MiXCR and kept in-frame beta chains. Rows merge per CDR3 protein into single entries with the most common DNA and genes. The sample table contains about 120,000 distinct CDR3 sequences; only one count was recorded for approximately 3.2% of them. About 1.2% of the sample comes from the top ten. The sample taken for sequencing was PBMCs. The receptors come from a woman in her thirties with multiple sclerosis.

This clonotype was observed many times. The chain links TRBV6-1 to TRBJ1-1; D unclear. V shed 9 bases and J shed 4 bases, with 15 bases lying between them. The germline V gene has CDR1 MNHNS and CDR2 SASEGT. This CDR3 comprises 13 residues. In DNA, the CDR3 is TGTGCCAGTACCCCGTCCGTCTCCACTGAAGCTTTCTTT. It encodes CASTPSVSTEAFF.

On this clonotype: A much larger clone lies a single base off, so this may be a read error. V usage is TRBV5-1 and J usage is TRBJ2-3; D gene uncertain. Germline V gives CDR1 SGHRS, CDR2 YFSETQ. CDR3 length equals 16 residues. CDR3 DNA: TGCGCCAACAGCTTGGCCCCAAAAGGCTCCACAGATACGCAGTATTTT. Translating gives CANSLAPKGSTDTQYF.

This clonotype has a count of ten or more. The chain joins TRBV7-2 to TRBJ2-3; 8 bases line up with TRBD1. The CDR3 is made up of 15 amino acids. CDR1 and CDR2 (germline): SGHTA, FQGNSA. V shed 4 bases and J 2 bases; nucleotides not matched to a gene: 5. The CDR3 sequence: CASSSGQGNTDTQYF. CDR3 nucleotides: TGTGCCAGCAGCTCCGGACAGGGAAACACAGATACGCAGTATTTT.

This clonotype was seen a few times. The rearrangement joins TRBV20-1 to TRBJ2-7, with 7 bases identical to TRBD1. V dropped 6 bases and J dropped 3; count of bases not matched to a gene: 5. Looked up from germline, CDR1 is DFQATT and CDR2 is SNEGSKA (reference sequence). The CDR3 length is 12 residues. CDR3 DNA sequence: TGCAGTGCAAGGACAGGTAACTACGAGCAGTACTTC. Amino acids: CSARTGNYEQYF.

This clonotype was picked up many times. This chain joins TRBV10-3 and TRBJ2-7, with D possibly TRBD1 on 6 matching bases. Trimming removed 3 bases from V and 5 bases from J, with 17 bases in between. CDR1 and CDR2 from the germline V gene are ENHRY and SYGVKD. The CDR3 contains 15 residues. The CDR3: CAISDTGSRHHEQYF. CDR3 DNA: TGTGCCATCAGTGATACAGGGAGCAGGCACCACGAGCAGTACTTC.

This clonotype came up many times. V gene TRBV6-1 combines with J gene TRBJ1-4; D remains unclear. Germline V gene lookup returns CDR1 MNHNS and CDR2 SASEGT. V lost 0 bases and J lost 11, with 10 bases in between. The CDR3 has 13 amino acids. The CDR3 region is CASSEAGRRKLFF. For the CDR3, the DNA is TGTGCCAGCAGTGAAGCCGGTAGGCGGAAACTGTTTTTT.

At least ten counts were recorded for this clonotype. The V gene is TRBV12-3 or TRBV12-4, the J gene TRBJ1-5, with unresolved D. The CDR3 runs to 12 residues. Deletions cut 4 bases from V and 0 bases from J, with 1 base between. The CDR3 spells CASSYSNQPQHF. The DNA for the CDR3 is TGTGCCAGCAGTTATAGCAATCAGCCCCAGCATTTT.

This clonotype was recorded at least ten times. This chain connects TRBV5-6 to TRBJ1-2, with no clear D. Per the germline V gene, CDR1 is SGHDT and CDR2 is YYEEEE. V lost 4 bases and J lost 3, with 7 bases in between. The length of the CDR3 is 12 residues. The CDR3 protein is CASSTRYYGYTF. The CDR3 DNA follows: TGTGCCAGCAGCACCCGCTACTATGGCTACACCTTC.

This clonotype was picked up many times. V is TRBV20-1 and J is TRBJ2-4; 8 nucleotides agree with TRBD2. The V segment lost 4 bases and the J segment 10 bases; nucleotides outside the gene matches: 9. The CDR3 is 13 amino acids. CDR1 and CDR2 from the germline V gene are DFQATT and SNEGSKA (reference sequence). The CDR3 here is CSATPPAGGIQYF. The DNA for the CDR3 is TGCAGTGCTACCCCCCCGGCGGGAGGAATTCAGTACTTC.

This clonotype appeared many times. The chain employs TRBV29-1 and TRBJ2-7; perhaps TRBD1 as D (6 bases). The germline V gene encodes CDR1 SQVTM and CDR2 ANQGSEA. Trimming shortened V by 4 bases and J by 1 base, and 11 bases separated the two germline ends. CDR3 size: 13 residues. CDR3 sequence: CSVAQGSSYEQYF. CDR3 in DNA: TGCAGCGTTGCACAGGGTTCGTCCTACGAGCAGTACTTC.